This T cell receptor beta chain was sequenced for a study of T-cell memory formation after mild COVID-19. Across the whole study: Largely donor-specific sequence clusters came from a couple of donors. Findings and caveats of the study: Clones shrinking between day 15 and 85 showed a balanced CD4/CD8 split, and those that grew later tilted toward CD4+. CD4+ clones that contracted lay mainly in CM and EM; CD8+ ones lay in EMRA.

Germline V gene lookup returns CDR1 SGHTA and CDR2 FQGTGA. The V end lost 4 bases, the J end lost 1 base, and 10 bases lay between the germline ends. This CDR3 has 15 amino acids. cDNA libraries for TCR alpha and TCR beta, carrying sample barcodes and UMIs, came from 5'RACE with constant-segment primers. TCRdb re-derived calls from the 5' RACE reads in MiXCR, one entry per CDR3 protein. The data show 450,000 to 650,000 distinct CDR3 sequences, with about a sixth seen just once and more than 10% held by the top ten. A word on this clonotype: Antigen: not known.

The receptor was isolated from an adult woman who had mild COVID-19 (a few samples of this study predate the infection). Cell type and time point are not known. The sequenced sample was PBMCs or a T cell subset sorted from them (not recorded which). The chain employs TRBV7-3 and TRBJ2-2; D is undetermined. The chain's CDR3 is CASSSNGVNTGELFF. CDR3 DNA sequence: TGTGCCAGCAGCTCGAACGGAGTGAACACCGGGGAGCTGTTTTTT.